The T cell receptor (beta chain) under discussion was sequenced for a study of blood T cell repertoires in COVID-19. TCRdb keeps only in-frame clones here, not all; method: immunoSEQ multiplex PCR. The sample consists of approximately 270,000 clones, approximately 80% of them appearing once. The TCR comes from an elderly man with acute or convalescent COVID-19. Sequencing input: peripheral blood.

CDR3 DNA sequence: TGTGCCAGCCGGGGGGGCACCGGGGAGCTGTTTTTT. Its translation is CASRGGTGELFF. The chain recombines TRBV11-3 with TRBJ2-2; TRBD2 agrees at 8 bases. The J segment lost 4 bases and the V segment lost 8 bases, leaving 0 bases of the junction unmatched. This CDR3 is 12 amino acids long. CDR1 SGHNT and CDR2 YENEEA come from the germline V gene.